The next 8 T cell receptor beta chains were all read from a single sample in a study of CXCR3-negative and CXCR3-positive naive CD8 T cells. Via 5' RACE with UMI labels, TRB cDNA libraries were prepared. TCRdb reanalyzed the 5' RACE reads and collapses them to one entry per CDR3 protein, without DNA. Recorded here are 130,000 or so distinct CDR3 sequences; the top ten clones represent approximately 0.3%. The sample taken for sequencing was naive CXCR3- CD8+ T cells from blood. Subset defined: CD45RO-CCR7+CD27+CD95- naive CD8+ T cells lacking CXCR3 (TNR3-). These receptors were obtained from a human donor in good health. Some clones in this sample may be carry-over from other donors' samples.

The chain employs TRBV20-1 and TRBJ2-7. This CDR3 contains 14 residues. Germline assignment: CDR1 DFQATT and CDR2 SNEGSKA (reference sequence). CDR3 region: CSARDLRASYEQYF.

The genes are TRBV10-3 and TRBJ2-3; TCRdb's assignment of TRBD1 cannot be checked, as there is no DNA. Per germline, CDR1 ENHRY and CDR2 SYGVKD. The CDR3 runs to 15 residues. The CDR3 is CAIAPLGRRTDTQYF.

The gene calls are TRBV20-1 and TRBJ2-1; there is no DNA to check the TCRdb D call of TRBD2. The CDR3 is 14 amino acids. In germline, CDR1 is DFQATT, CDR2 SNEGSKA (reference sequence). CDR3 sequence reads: CSATGLALSDEQFF.

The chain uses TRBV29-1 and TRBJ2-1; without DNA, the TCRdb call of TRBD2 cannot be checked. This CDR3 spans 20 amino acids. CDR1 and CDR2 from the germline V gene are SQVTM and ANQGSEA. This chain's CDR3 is CSVPGLAGQTPPGSYNEQFF.

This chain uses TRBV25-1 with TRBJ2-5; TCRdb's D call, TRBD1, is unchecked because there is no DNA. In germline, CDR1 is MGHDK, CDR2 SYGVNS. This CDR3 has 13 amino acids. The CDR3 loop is CATLGQFQETQYF.

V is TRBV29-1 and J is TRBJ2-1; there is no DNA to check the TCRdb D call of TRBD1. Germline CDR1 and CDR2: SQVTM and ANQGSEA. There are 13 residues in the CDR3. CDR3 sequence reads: CSGTDGNYNEQFF.

The CDR3 region is CASSPDREETQYF. The chain couples TRBV5-5 to TRBJ2-5; as DNA is missing, the TRBD1 call by TCRdb cannot be tested. Germline CDR1 is SGHKS and CDR2 is YYEKEE (reference sequence). The CDR3 loop spans 13 amino acids.

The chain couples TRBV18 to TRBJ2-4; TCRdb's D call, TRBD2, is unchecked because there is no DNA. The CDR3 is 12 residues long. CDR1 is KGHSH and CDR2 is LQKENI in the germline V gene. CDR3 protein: CASLETGGIQYF.